The T cell receptor beta chain under discussion was sequenced for a study of cytomegalovirus exposure and HLA in healthy donors. Turning to the study itself: In terms of ancestry, the Caucasian-associated cluster contained about four fifths of the roughly 360 genotyped donors. Study results and limitations: Relative to the approximately 680-donor mean, N-insertions were reportedly fewer in an Asian-associated ancestry cluster in a later analysis. Equally common other TCR beta chains were less clonally expanded than HLA-associated ones, a later analysis found. CMV antigen specificity was confirmed in vitro for a few CMV-associated chains.

Primers included in the PCR were 60 Vbeta and 13 Jbeta primers. Profiling relied on immunoSEQ multiplex PCR, and the TCRdb table lists in-frame clones only, not all of them. This sample carries over 110,000 clones, with 0.8% to 1% going to the ten biggest clones. J lost 7 bases, V lost 4 bases, and 12 bases had no gene match. The CDR3 loop spans 16 amino acids. The germline V gene has CDR1 MRHNA and CDR2 SNTAGT. A remark on this clone: Its antigen is still unknown.

This TCR was sampled from a male donor in good health and CMV-seronegative. The sample taken for sequencing was PBMCs. The chain carries TRBV6-4 and TRBJ2-7; 11 bases are a match to TRBD2. The chain's CDR3 is CASSATSGVGLGEQYF. DNA for the CDR3: TGTGCCAGCAGTGCGACTAGCGGGGTTGGTTTAGGGGAGCAGTACTTC.